A single sample is the source of the 13 T cell receptor beta chains below, sequenced in a study of T-cell memory formation after mild COVID-19. MiXCR, applied by TCRdb to the 5' RACE reads, yields one record per CDR3 protein. The sample holds 500,000 to 650,000 distinct CDR3 sequences; about 22% are singletons and the top ten take 8.4%. The sequenced sample consisted of PBMCs or a T cell subset sorted from them (not recorded which). These receptors all stem from an adult woman who had mild COVID-19 (a few samples of this study predate the infection). Cell type and time point are not known.

This clonotype has at least ten counts. The rearrangement joins TRBV5-5 to TRBJ2-2; D is unresolved. The germline gives CDR1 SGHKS, CDR2 YYEKEE (reference sequence). Trimming took 2 bases from V and 4 from J, leaving 6 bases between them. The CDR3 is made up of 13 amino acids. This chain's CDR3 is CASSFSITGELFF. The CDR3 nucleotides are TGTGCCAGCAGCTTCTCTATCACCGGGGAGCTGTTTTTT.

The sample holds a few counts of this clonotype. The chain couples TRBV5-1 to TRBJ2-1, with TRBD1 identical over 9 bases. In germline, CDR1 is SGHRS, CDR2 YFSETQ. J was trimmed by 15 bases and V by 0 bases; bases with no gene match: 10. This CDR3 comprises 14 residues. DNA for the CDR3: TGCGCCAGCAGCTTGGGGACAGGGGTCATGATCCCGTTCTTC. This codes for CASSLGTGVMIPFF. Supplemented by reference TRBV5-1 and TRBJ2-1, the full variable domain reads KAGVTQTPRYLIKTRGQQVTLSCSPISGHRSVSWYQQTPGQGLQFLFEYFSETQRNKGNFPGRFSGRQFSNSRSEMNVSTLELGDSALYLCASSLGTGVMIPFFGPGTRLTVL.

This clonotype was seen a few times. This chain connects TRBV6-5 to TRBJ1-4, with TRBD1 as a possible D gene (6 bases). Trimming shortened V by 4 bases and J by 7 bases, and 13 bases separated the two germline ends. The CDR3 consists of 14 residues. CDR1 is MNHEY, CDR2 SVGAGI, per germline. The CDR3 reads CASSSRGNGEKLFF. The CDR3 nucleotides read TGTGCCAGCAGTTCCAGGGGTAACGGTGAAAAACTGTTTTTT.

The chain uses TRBV7-9 and TRBJ1-1; D is perhaps TRBD1 (5 bases). Germline V gene data show CDR1 as SEHNR and CDR2 as FQNEAQ (reference sequence). The V gene lost 5 bases and the J gene lost 1 base, with 14 bases spanning the gap. The length of the CDR3 is 15 residues. The DNA of the CDR3 is TGTGCCAGCAGCCTAGGGTGGCAGGGGAACACTGAAGCTTTCTTT. It encodes CASSLGWQGNTEAFF.

This chain connects TRBV5-1 to TRBJ2-5; D might be TRBD1 (6 bases). Germline V CDR1 and CDR2: SGHRS, YFSETQ. V was clipped by 3 bases and J by 3 bases, with 12 bases between them. CDR3 size: 14 residues. CDR3 sequence: CASSSGTGKETQYF. In DNA, the CDR3 is TGCGCCAGCAGCTCCGGAACAGGGAAAGAGACCCAGTACTTC.

The V call is TRBV7-6, the J call TRBJ2-5; TRBD1 matches 11 bases. Looked up from germline, CDR1 is SGHVS and CDR2 is FNYEAQ. CDR3 length: 17 residues. V lost 1 base, J lost 1 base, and 5 bases stayed unmatched. For the CDR3, the DNA is TGTGCCAGCAGCTTAGTGCCGGGACAGGGGGTCCAAGAGACCCAGTACTTC. Amino acid sequence: CASSLVPGQGVQETQYF.

The J gene is TRBJ1-5, the V gene TRBV12-3 or TRBV12-4, with 7 bases that match TRBD1. The V and J ends lost 9 bases and 1 base, in that order; junction bases with no gene match: 3. The CDR3 consists of 13 residues. As DNA, the CDR3 is TGTGCCAGTACACAGGGGAGCAATCAGCCCCAGCATTTT. Translated, it gives CASTQGSNQPQHF.

This clonotype has at least ten counts. The CDR3 here is CASSQQAGTSGKQFF. The DNA for the CDR3 is TGTGCCAGCAGCCAACAAGCCGGGACTAGCGGAAAGCAGTTCTTC. The genes are TRBV3-1 and TRBJ2-1, with 11 bases lining up with TRBD2. V dropped 2 bases and J dropped 11; count of bases not matched to a gene: 8. Germline CDR1 is LGHDT and CDR2 is YNNKEL (reference sequence). The CDR3 totals 15 residues.

The chain is built from TRBV12-3 or TRBV12-4 and TRBJ1-5; 12 nucleotides match TRBD1. This CDR3 comprises 15 residues. The trim removed 6 bases at V and 6 bases at J, leaving 6 bases unmatched. The CDR3: CASRPGTGGPQPQHF. CDR3 nucleotides: TGTGCCAGCAGACCCGGGACAGGGGGCCCTCAGCCCCAGCATTTT.

Only a few counts were recorded for this clonotype. The rearrangement uses TRBV29-1 and TRBJ2-1; 9 nucleotides match TRBD2. This CDR3 comprises 14 residues. The germline gives CDR1 SQVTM, CDR2 ANQGSEA. V shed 4 bases, J shed 7 bases, and the junction held 8 bases outside the gene matches. CDR3 in amino acids: CSVGSLLAGNEQFF. As DNA, the CDR3 is TGCAGCGTTGGTTCACTCCTAGCGGGGAATGAGCAGTTCTTC.

This clonotype has ten or more counts. The chain has TRBV12-3 or TRBV12-4 and TRBJ2-3; no clear D. The CDR3 loop spans 13 amino acids. Between the trimmed V and J ends, which lost 1 base and 10 bases, there was a span of 12 bases. The CDR3 coding sequence is TGTGCCAGCAGTTTAGATAGAAAGCATGCGCAGTATTTT. The encoded protein is CASSLDRKHAQYF.

The chain links TRBV9 to TRBJ1-6; TRBD1 matches at 7 bases. In germline, CDR1 is SGDLS, CDR2 YYNGEE. V was clipped by 4 bases and J by 8 bases; unmatched bases: 9. The CDR3 is made up of 15 amino acids. The CDR3 protein is CASSKAGTDDSPLHF. In nucleotides, the CDR3 is TGTGCCAGCAGCAAAGCCGGGACAGATGATTCACCCCTCCACTTT.

This clonotype has only a few counts. The CDR3 DNA reads as TGCGCCAGCAGCGCAGGGGGGGCGGCAGATACGCAGTATTTT. It yields the protein CASSAGGAADTQYF. The V and J genes are TRBV5-1 and TRBJ2-3; D assignment may be TRBD1 or TRBD2 (7 bases each). The germline V and J ends were trimmed by 4 bases and 4 bases, with 13 bases remaining between them. Germline CDR1 is SGHRS and CDR2 is YFSETQ. This CDR3 has 14 residues.